One and the same sample provided the 13 T cell receptor beta chains below, sequenced in a study of OX40 agonist ivuxolimab in advanced cancers. Only in-frame clones appear in the TCRdb table, and some are missing; sequencing was by immunoSEQ multiplex PCR. The sample contains tens of thousands of clones, 70% to 90% of which appear only once. The specimen was CD4+ or CD8+ T cells sorted from blood, collected in a trial of the OX40 agonist ivuxolimab. These TCRs come from an adult with an advanced solid tumor such as melanoma, head and neck, liver or kidney cancer.

The chain links TRBV6-5 to TRBJ2-1; 12 nucleotides agree with TRBD2. The CDR3 has 15 residues. Losses at the gene ends were 6 bases for V and 4 bases for J; bases not matched to a gene: 4. In germline, CDR1 is MNHEY, CDR2 SVGAGI. CDR3 protein: CASSRLAGAYNEQFF. CDR3 coding DNA: TGTGCCAGCAGCCGACTAGCGGGGGCATACAATGAGCAGTTCTTC.

V is TRBV6-5 and J is TRBJ2-2; D tentatively reads TRBD1 or TRBD2 (7 bases each). Deletions cut 6 bases from V and 7 bases from J, with 18 bases between. The germline V gene encodes CDR1 MNHEY and CDR2 SVGAGI. The CDR3 is made up of 15 amino acids. CDR3 in amino acids: CASRQTGEGSGELFF. The CDR3 nucleotides read TGTGCCAGCAGGCAAACAGGGGAGGGGAGCGGGGAGCTGTTTTTT.

The V and J genes are TRBV19 and TRBJ2-5, with D unresolved. The germline gives CDR1 LNHDA, CDR2 SQIVND (reference sequence). This CDR3 contains 13 residues. Trimming cost V 4 bases and J 1 base, with 7 bases left between them. CDR3 bases: TGTGCCAGTAGTAGCCTTGCCCAAGAGACCCAGTACTTC. It is translated as CASSSLAQETQYF.

The chain is built from TRBV15 and TRBJ2-2; maybe TRBD2 (7 bases). Trimming left V 0 bases short and J 7 bases short, with 12 bases between. The CDR3 is 15 residues long. The germline gives CDR1 LNHNV, CDR2 YYDKDF (reference sequence). CDR3 sequence (DNA): TGTGCCACCAGCAGAGAGCGGGGGCAGAACGGGGAGCTGTTTTTT. Its protein product is CATSRERGQNGELFF.

This clone has a single count. The chain carries TRBV4-1 and TRBJ2-3, with TRBD1 matching over 9 bases. Looked up from germline, CDR1 is MGHRA and CDR2 is YSYEKL. Trimming at V came to 4 bases and at J to 0 bases, leaving 5 bases not matched to a gene. The CDR3 loop spans 16 amino acids. The CDR3 bases are TGCGCCAGCAGCCCTCGACAGGGGGTAAGCACAGATACGCAGTATTTT. It specifies CASSPRQGVSTDTQYF.

This clone has more than one count but fewer than ten. The chain employs TRBV10-2 and TRBJ1-5; D ambiguous. V was shortened by 3 bases and J by 3 bases, with 6 bases between the two germline ends. CDR3 size: 13 residues. Per the germline V gene, CDR1 is WSHSY and CDR2 is SAAADI. The CDR3 bases are TGCGCCAGCAGTGAAGGATACAATCAGCCCCAGCATTTT. The encoded protein is CASSEGYNQPQHF.

J is TRBJ1-6 and V is TRBV7-2; D possibly corresponds to TRBD1 (5 bases). The V end lost 1 base, the J end lost 9 bases, and 13 bases lay between the germline ends. CDR1 is SGHTA, CDR2 FQGNSA, per germline. This CDR3 comprises 15 residues. CDR3 region: CASSLGSGSGSPLHF. DNA of the CDR3: TGTGCCAGCAGCTTAGGGTCAGGGAGTGGTTCACCCCTCCACTTT.

The CDR3 protein is CASSLVGSPGEQFF. In DNA, the CDR3 is TGTGCCAGCAGCTTAGTCGGGAGCCCGGGTGAGCAGTTCTTC. V gene TRBV11-2 combines with J gene TRBJ2-1, with D perhaps TRBD2 (6 bases). CDR3 length: 14 residues. Trimming left V 1 base short and J 9 bases short, with 13 bases between. Germline loops: CDR1 SGHAT, CDR2 FQNNGV.

This clone was picked up one time. V gene TRBV19 combines with J gene TRBJ1-3, with D unresolved. Germline V gene sequence: CDR1 LNHDA, CDR2 SQIVND (reference sequence). This CDR3 contains 14 residues. Trimming removed 3 bases from V and 1 base from J, with 7 bases in between. CDR3 nucleotides: TGTGCCAGTAGTATTTCGGATTCTGGAAACACCATATATTTT. Residues: CASSISDSGNTIYF.

This sequence joins TRBV11-2 and TRBJ2-2; TRBD2 aligns across 7 bases. Per germline, CDR1 SGHAT and CDR2 FQNNGV. V shed 8 bases and J 2 bases; nucleotides not matched to a gene: 11. The CDR3 runs 16 residues. For the CDR3, the DNA is TGTGCCAGCTCACCTCAGGGAGGGACCAACACCGGGGAGCTGTTTTTT. Its protein is CASSPQGGTNTGELFF.

The V and J genes are TRBV7-7 and TRBJ2-7, with D perhaps matching TRBD1 (6 bases). Germline lookup yields CDR1 SSHAT and CDR2 FNYEAQ (reference sequence). This CDR3 is 13 amino acids long. The V end lost 4 bases, the J end lost 7 bases, and 14 bases lay between the germline ends. The DNA for the CDR3 is TGTGCCAGCAGCTACACCAGGGGCGGAGAGCAGTACTTC. Protein sequence: CASSYTRGGEQYF.

This clone was found a few times. The V and J genes are TRBV7-9 and TRBJ2-7; D is unresolved. Germline lookup yields CDR1 SEHNR and CDR2 FQNEAQ (reference sequence). Trimming took off 5 bases at V and 2 bases at J, with 16 bases between the two ends. This CDR3 region has 15 residues. The CDR3 is CASSLGSARTYEQYF. DNA for the CDR3: TGTGCCAGCAGCCTGGGGTCAGCTCGAACCTACGAGCAGTACTTC. Drawing the rest from reference TRBV7-9 and TRBJ2-7, the complete variable domain is DTGVSQNPRHKITKRGQNVTFRCDPISEHNRLYWYRQTLGQGPEFLTYFQNEAQLEKSRLLSDRFSAERPKGSFSTLEIQRTEQGDSAMYLCASSLGSARTYEQYFGPGTRLTVT.

This chain connects TRBV7-2 to TRBJ2-1; 7 positions agree with TRBD1. The length of the CDR3 is 14 residues. V lost 0 bases, J lost 6 bases, and 2 bases stayed unmatched. In germline, CDR1 is SGHTA, CDR2 FQGNSA. CDR3 loop: CASSLAGQFNEQFF. The CDR3 DNA reads TGTGCCAGCAGCTTAGCGGGACAGTTCAATGAGCAGTTCTTC.